A single sample is the source of the 21 T cell receptor beta chains below, sequenced in a study of T cell responses to AZD1222 COVID-19 vaccine. Produced via immunoSEQ multiplex PCR; TCRdb's table is partial and in-frame only. The data show some 130,000 clones, about nine tenths seen once. Sequenced here: peripheral blood, sampled 28 days after the second AZD1222 dose. Receptor source: an adult who received the AZD1222 COVID-19 vaccine.

The chain carries TRBV7-9 and TRBJ1-3; TRBD1 aligns across 10 bases. Germline CDR1 reads SEHNR; CDR2 reads FQNEAQ (reference sequence). This CDR3 has 13 residues. The junction had 8 bases not matched to a gene; V was cut back by 8 bases and J by 10 bases. Here the CDR3 DNA reads TGTGCCAGCCGTGGGGGGACAGGGGTTACCATATATTTT. Encoded protein: CASRGGTGVTIYF.

This sequence joins TRBV2 and TRBJ1-6, with 8 bases aligning to TRBD1. CDR3 size: 16 residues. After removal of 5 bases from V and 6 bases from J, the junction contained 9 bases not matched to a gene. CDR1 is SNHLY, CDR2 FYNNEI, per germline. The CDR3 coding sequence is TGTGCCAGCAGTTTCCAGGGGGCCGAGGTTAATTCACCCCTCCACTTT. Its translation is CASSFQGAEVNSPLHF.

This sequence joins TRBV19 and TRBJ1-3; D gene unclear. The CDR3 loop spans 13 amino acids. Between the trimmed V and J ends, which lost 5 bases and 9 bases, there was a span of 14 bases. CDR1 and CDR2 from the germline V gene are LNHDA and SQIVND (reference sequence). CDR3 protein: CASSQDPRATIYF. The CDR3 DNA follows: TGTGCCAGTAGTCAAGATCCCCGGGCCACCATATATTTT.

The gene calls are TRBV29-1 and TRBJ2-1; D possibly corresponds to TRBD2 (6 bases). This CDR3 region has 16 residues. CDR1 and CDR2 (germline): SQVTM, ANQGSEA. Trimming shortened V by 5 bases and J by 0 bases, and 17 bases separated the two germline ends. CDR3 DNA sequence: TGCAGCGTTACGACAAGCGGGCCCAGCTCCTACAATGAGCAGTTCTTC. Its translation is CSVTTSGPSSYNEQFF.

The V and J genes are TRBV18 and TRBJ2-6; D gene unclear. CDR1 is KGHSH, CDR2 LQKENI, per germline. Trimming took 3 bases from V and 1 from J, leaving 10 bases between them. This CDR3 region has 16 residues. Written as DNA, the CDR3 is TGTGCCAGCTCACCCAGCCCTGGGTCTGGGGCCAACGTCCTGACTTTC. It codes for CASSPSPGSGANVLTF.

The V gene is TRBV24-1, the J gene TRBJ2-3; 8 bases map to TRBD2. The V gene end was trimmed by 4 bases and the J gene end by 6 bases; junction bases not matched to a gene: 8. CDR3 length equals 15 residues. CDR1 and CDR2 from the germline V gene are KGHDR and SFDVKD. The CDR3 protein is CATSEAGARADTQYF. The CDR3 DNA is TGTGCCACCAGTGAAGCGGGAGCTCGCGCGGATACGCAGTATTTT.

This chain joins TRBV28 and TRBJ2-1; 8 nucleotides line up with TRBD2. The CDR3 runs to 16 residues. From germline, CDR1 is MDHEN and CDR2 SYDVKM. V shed 3 bases, J shed 2 bases, and the junction held 6 bases outside the gene matches. The CDR3: CASSLVVAGPYNEQFF. CDR3 coding DNA: TGTGCCAGCAGTTTGGTCGTAGCGGGACCCTACAATGAGCAGTTCTTC.

This chain connects TRBV6-5 to TRBJ1-1; 7 nucleotides match TRBD1. The V gene end was trimmed by 0 bases and the J gene end by 5 bases; junction bases not matched to a gene: 6. The CDR3 loop spans 15 amino acids. The germline CDR1 and CDR2 sequences are MNHEY and SVGAGI. CDR3 nucleotide sequence: TGTGCCAGCAGTTACTCGAGTGCAGGGGGGACTGAAGCTTTCTTT. Translation: CASSYSSAGGTEAFF.

This clone appeared a single time. The chain links TRBV7-9 to TRBJ2-4; D could derive from TRBD1 or TRBD2 (6 bases each). This CDR3 comprises 15 residues. CDR1 and CDR2 (germline): SEHNR, FQNEAQ (reference sequence). The germline V and J ends were trimmed by 1 base and 8 bases, with 15 bases remaining between them. The CDR3 nucleotides read TGTGCCAGCAGCTTAGACCGGGGGCCCGGGGACATTCAGTACTTC. Its translation: CASSLDRGPGDIQYF.

The chain joins TRBV28 to TRBJ2-2, with 7 bases fitting TRBD2. V shed 6 bases, J shed 5 bases, and the junction held 3 bases outside the gene matches. This CDR3 region has 13 residues. CDR1 is MDHEN, CDR2 SYDVKM, per germline. Here the CDR3 DNA reads TGTGCCAGCAGCATCGGGGGGACCGGGGAGCTGTTTTTT. Protein: CASSIGGTGELFF.

The CDR3, as DNA: TGTGCCAGCAGCCAAGGGGGACCGCGGCTGTTTTTT. Translating it yields CASSQGGPRLFF. The rearrangement links TRBV14 to TRBJ1-4; the D gene is possibly TRBD1 (5 bases). This CDR3 is built from 12 residues. CDR1 and CDR2 (germline): SGHDN, FVKESK. V lost 1 base and J lost 14, with 11 bases in between.

The rearrangement links TRBV6-5 to TRBJ1-1; D unclear. CDR3 length equals 14 residues. Germline loops: CDR1 MNHEY, CDR2 SVGAGI. V was trimmed by 5 bases and J by 3 bases, leaving 13 bases between them. The CDR3, as DNA: TGTGCCAGCAGTCGAAGGGAGGCGGACACTGAAGCTTTCTTT. This encodes CASSRREADTEAFF.

The CDR3 region is CSVLDGNTGELFF. CDR3 sequence (DNA): TGCAGCGTCCTGGACGGGAACACCGGGGAGCTGTTTTTT. The chain links TRBV29-1 to TRBJ2-2, with D hard to call. V gave up 6 bases and J gave up 1 base, with 9 bases separating them. The CDR3 length is 13 residues. Germline CDR1 and CDR2: SQVTM and ANQGSEA.

This rearrangement joins TRBV28 to TRBJ2-1, with D tentatively TRBD1 (6 bases). V lost 7 bases to trimming and J lost 4 bases, with 11 bases between them. Germline V lookup: CDR1 MDHEN, CDR2 SYDVKM. The CDR3 loop spans 13 amino acids. The chain's CDR3 is CASTPGQYNEQFF. The CDR3 DNA follows: TGTGCCAGCACCCCGGGACAATACAATGAGCAGTTCTTC.

V and J are TRBV5-1 and TRBJ1-2; D unclear. Trimming left V 2 bases short and J 6 bases short, with 8 bases between. The germline V gene encodes CDR1 SGHRS and CDR2 YFSETQ. CDR3 size: 12 residues. CDR3 sequence reads: CASSFEGHGYTF. In DNA, the CDR3 is TGCGCCAGCAGCTTTGAGGGCCATGGCTACACCTTC.

The genes are TRBV5-5 and TRBJ2-7; 9 bases are shared with TRBD1. Germline trimming cut 1 base from V and 11 bases from J; bases unmatched to any gene: 13. Germline CDR1 and CDR2: SGHKS and YYEKEE (reference sequence). The CDR3 spans 15 residues. The CDR3 loop reads CASSLSSGTGYNKYF. Written as DNA, the CDR3 is TGTGCCAGCAGCTTGAGTTCTGGGACAGGGTACAATAAGTACTTC.

The table lists this clone with a few counts. The rearrangement links TRBV3-1 (or the pseudogene TRBV3-2) to TRBJ1-2; no clear D gene. The germline CDR1 and CDR2 sequences are LGHDT and YNNKEL (reference sequence). This CDR3 region has 13 residues. The V and J ends lost 5 bases and 4 bases respectively, with 11 bases between them. CDR3 nucleotide sequence: TGTGCCAGCAGCAACTTCCCCGGCTATGGCTACACCTTC. It yields the protein CASSNFPGYGYTF.

The V call is TRBV5-1, the J call TRBJ2-3, with 8 nucleotides matching TRBD1. V lost 9 bases and J lost 1; bases outside the gene matches: 4. The CDR3 loop spans 13 amino acids. Germline-derived CDR1 and CDR2 are SGHRS and YFSETQ. The CDR3 nucleotides read TGCGCCACTACGGGACAGGGCACAGATACGCAGTATTTT. It encodes CATTGQGTDTQYF.

The V and J genes are TRBV11-2 and TRBJ2-7, with D perhaps matching TRBD1 (6 bases). CDR3 length: 15 amino acids. V lost 4 bases to trimming and J lost 2 bases, with 15 bases between them. Germline CDR1 reads SGHAT; CDR2 reads FQNNGV. In DNA, the CDR3 is TGTGCCAGCAGCTCCACCAGGGGAGCGACCTACGAGCAGTACTTC. Protein sequence: CASSSTRGATYEQYF. Full variable domain (outside the CDR3, taken from reference TRBV11-2 and TRBJ2-7): EAGVAQSPRYKIIEKRQSVAFWCNPISGHATLYWYQQILGQGPKLLIQFQNNGVVDDSQLPKDRFSAERLKGVDSTLKIQPAKLEDSAVYLCASSSTRGATYEQYFGPGTRLTVT.

The chain carries TRBV19 and TRBJ1-5; weak D call: TRBD1 (6 bases). This CDR3 contains 14 residues. Germline CDR1 is LNHDA and CDR2 is SQIVND (reference sequence). V was clipped by 7 bases and J by 7 bases, with 17 bases between them. CDR3 in DNA: TGTGCCAGTATTCCCAGGGGCTCGGGGCAGCCCCAGCATTTT. Protein product: CASIPRGSGQPQHF.

This clone was observed a few times. V gene TRBV18 combines with J gene TRBJ1-2; TRBD1 matches at 9 bases. The CDR3 loop spans 14 amino acids. V gave up 5 bases and J gave up 4 bases; unmatched junction bases: 5. From germline, CDR1 is KGHSH and CDR2 LQKENI. The CDR3 is CASSAGTGTYGYTF. The DNA of the CDR3 is TGTGCCAGCTCAGCCGGGACAGGGACCTATGGCTACACCTTC. The full variable domain, completed using reference TRBV18 and TRBJ1-2, is NAGVMQNPRHLVRRRGQEARLRCSPMKGHSHVYWYRQLPEEGLKFMVYLQKENIIDESGMPKERFSAEFPKEGPSILRIQQVVRGDSAAYFCASSAGTGTYGYTFGSGTRLTVV.